The 14 T cell receptor beta chains below come from one sample, sequenced in a study of blood T cells in healthy people across ages. Combining a sample-barcoded 5' primer with a J-beta primer mix, a second PCR ran for roughly 7 to 11 cycles. In TCRdb, the 5' RACE reads were re-called with MiXCR into one record per CDR3 protein. The sample shows 650,000 to 800,000 distinct CDR3 sequences, approximately 52% of them seen only once. Sequenced input: blood. The receptors come from a woman older than 75 in good health.

V gene TRBV29-1 combines with J gene TRBJ2-3, with 7 bases that match TRBD2. The trim removed 1 base at V and 4 bases at J, leaving 5 bases unmatched. Germline CDR1 SQVTM, CDR2 ANQGSEA. This CDR3 is built from 14 residues. The CDR3 DNA is TGCAGCGTTGAAGCAAGCGGGACGGCAGATACGCAGTATTTT. This codes for CSVEASGTADTQYF.

The DNA for the CDR3 is TGTGCCAGCCTCCCCAGCGGAGCCTTCACAGATACGCAGTATTTT. As protein: CASLPSGAFTDTQYF. The genes are TRBV6-6 and TRBJ2-3, with a tentative D call TRBD2 (5 bases). The V gene's germline CDR1 is MNHNY and CDR2 SVGAGI (reference sequence). Trimming removed 8 bases at V and 2 bases at J, with 17 bases between. The CDR3 contains 15 residues.

This clonotype was seen a handful of times. This sequence joins TRBV5-4 and TRBJ1-1; 9 positions agree with TRBD1. Germline V CDR1 and CDR2: SGHNT, YYREEE (reference sequence). The CDR3 runs to 13 residues. V was clipped by 1 base and J by 12 bases; unmatched bases: 7. The CDR3 nucleotides read TGTGCCAGCAGCTTGAAGGGGACAGGGTTGTCTTTCTTT. This codes for CASSLKGTGLSFF.

The DNA for the CDR3 is TGCGCCAGCAGCTCAACCGGGACAGGGAGCACAGATACGCAGTATTTT. This translates into CASSSTGTGSTDTQYF. This chain uses TRBV5-1 with TRBJ2-3, with 9 bases fitting TRBD1. The CDR3 consists of 16 residues. Trimming cost V 3 bases and J 0 bases; bases outside gene matches: 5. Germline CDR1 is SGHRS and CDR2 is YFSETQ.

On this clonotype itself: This may stem from a read error, because a much larger clone lies one nucleotide away. The genes are TRBV12-3 or TRBV12-4 and TRBJ2-4; D possibly uses TRBD1 or TRBD2 (5 bases each). This CDR3 contains 15 residues. The CDR3 sequence is CTSSMGVGVKNIQYF. Written as DNA, the CDR3 is TGTACCAGCAGTATGGGGGTGGGAGTCAAAAACATTCAGTACTTC.

This clonotype came up many times. Written as DNA, the CDR3 is TGCAGTGCCCCCAGGAGGGTTCCTGAAGCTTTCTTT. Amino acids: CSAPRRVPEAFF. This rearrangement joins TRBV20-1 to TRBJ1-1; D is uncertain. Per germline, CDR1 DFQATT and CDR2 SNEGSKA (reference sequence). V lost 6 bases, J lost 6 bases, and 14 bases lay in between. This CDR3 has 12 residues.

Only one count was recorded for this clonotype. This rearrangement joins TRBV27 to TRBJ2-5; 7 bases agree with TRBD2. Trimming cost V 6 bases and J 11 bases; bases outside gene matches: 21. The CDR3 is 16 amino acids. CDR1 is MNHEY and CDR2 is SMNVEV in the germline V gene (reference sequence). The CDR3, as DNA: TGTGCCAGCAGAAGCGGGACCGCCTTGGCCTACAATGAGCAGTACTTC. It is translated as CASRSGTALAYNEQYF.

The chain is built from TRBV15 and TRBJ1-2; D gene unclear. CDR1 is LNHNV and CDR2 is YYDKDF in the germline V gene (reference sequence). V was shortened by 0 bases and J by 6 bases, with 17 bases between the two germline ends. This CDR3 has 16 amino acids. The CDR3 reads CATSRDGLKGLNGYTF. The CDR3 DNA is TGTGCCACCAGCAGAGATGGATTAAAGGGTTTGAATGGCTACACCTTC.

V gene TRBV12-3 or TRBV12-4 combines with J gene TRBJ2-1; possible D gene TRBD1, 6 bases. V lost 7 bases to trimming and J lost 12 bases, with 16 bases between them. This CDR3 is 12 amino acids long. CDR3: CASTSQGYRQFF. CDR3 bases: TGTGCCAGCACCTCCCAGGGGTACCGGCAGTTCTTC.

The chain links TRBV12-3 or TRBV12-4 to TRBJ1-5; no reliable D call. Trimming took 0 bases from V and 11 from J, leaving 8 bases between them. This CDR3 region has 12 residues. CDR3 residues: CASSLAGKSQHF. The CDR3, as DNA: TGTGCCAGCAGTTTAGCTGGTAAGTCCCAGCATTTT.

This chain connects TRBV5-1 to TRBJ2-6; TRBD1 agrees at 9 bases. Germline-derived CDR1 and CDR2 are SGHRS and YFSETQ. The CDR3 covers 17 residues. V dropped 0 bases and J dropped 2; count of bases not matched to a gene: 3. The chain's CDR3 is CASSLETGGTGANVLTF. The CDR3 DNA reads as TGCGCCAGCAGCTTGGAGACAGGGGGAACTGGGGCCAACGTCCTGACTTTC. The variable domain in full, with the rest retrieved from reference TRBV5-1 and TRBJ2-6, is KAGVTQTPRYLIKTRGQQVTLSCSPISGHRSVSWYQQTPGQGLQFLFEYFSETQRNKGNFPGRFSGRQFSNSRSEMNVSTLELGDSALYLCASSLETGGTGANVLTFGAGSRLTVL.

This clonotype was seen at least ten times. The V call is TRBV3-1, the J call TRBJ1-1; no clear D gene. In germline, CDR1 is LGHDT, CDR2 YNNKEL (reference sequence). The CDR3 has 13 residues. V lost 0 bases to trimming and J lost 3 bases, with 5 bases between them. CDR3: CASSQEPDTEAFF. The CDR3, as DNA: TGTGCCAGCAGCCAAGAACCGGACACTGAAGCTTTCTTT. Full variable domain (outside the CDR3, taken from reference TRBV3-1 and TRBJ1-1): DTAVSQTPKYLVTQMGNDKSIKCEQNLGHDTMYWYKQDSKKFLKIMFSYNNKELIINETVPNRFSPKSPDKAHLNLHINSLELGDSAVYFCASSQEPDTEAFFGQGTRLTVV.

Remarks on this clonotype: This may arise from a read error, as a much more abundant clone is one base away. V is TRBV29-1 and J is TRBJ2-3; 16 bases fit TRBD2. The germline CDR1 and CDR2 sequences are SQVTM and ANQGSEA. The CDR3 is 15 amino acids. The CDR3 loop reads CSVRGLAGGTETQYF. The CDR3 DNA reads as TGCAGCGTCCGGGGACTAGCGGGAGGGACAGAGACGCAGTATTTT.

Comments on this clonotype: This may be a read error, as it is one base from a much larger clone. The chain is built from TRBV5-1 and TRBJ2-3, with TRBD1 matching over 8 bases. CDR1 SGHRS and CDR2 YFSETQ come from the germline V gene. V trimming: 1 base; J trimming: 1 base; junction bases outside the gene matches: 14. The CDR3 is made up of 19 amino acids. CDR3 coding DNA: TGCGCCAGCAGCTTGAGGCAGGGGGCTGGGCGTAAGGGCACAGATACGCAGTATTTT. It yields the protein CASSLRQGAGRKGTDTQYF.